This T cell receptor beta chain was recovered during a study of radiotherapy plus CTLA-4 blockade in lung cancer. General study results and limits: Blood-borne expansion of tumor-derived TCR clones followed radiotherapy plus ipilimumab.

This table comes from immunoSEQ multiplex PCR, and its TCRdb copy is limited to in-frame clones, with some not included. This table has more than 75,000 clones, around nine tenths appearing once. CDR1 SGHRS and CDR2 YFSETQ come from the germline V gene. V lost 1 base, J lost 2 bases, and 9 bases lay in between. The CDR3 extends over 15 amino acids. This clone has only one observation. Its target is not known. The material was peripheral blood, obtained from a patient treated with radiotherapy plus ipilimumab. The chain joins TRBV5-1 to TRBJ2-2; D is ambiguous. The TCR was taken from a human donor with non-small cell lung cancer who had stable disease on radiotherapy plus ipilimumab. CDR3 DNA sequence: TGCGCCAGCAGCTTGATCCCAGGAAACACCGGGGAGCTGTTTTTT. It specifies CASSLIPGNTGELFF.